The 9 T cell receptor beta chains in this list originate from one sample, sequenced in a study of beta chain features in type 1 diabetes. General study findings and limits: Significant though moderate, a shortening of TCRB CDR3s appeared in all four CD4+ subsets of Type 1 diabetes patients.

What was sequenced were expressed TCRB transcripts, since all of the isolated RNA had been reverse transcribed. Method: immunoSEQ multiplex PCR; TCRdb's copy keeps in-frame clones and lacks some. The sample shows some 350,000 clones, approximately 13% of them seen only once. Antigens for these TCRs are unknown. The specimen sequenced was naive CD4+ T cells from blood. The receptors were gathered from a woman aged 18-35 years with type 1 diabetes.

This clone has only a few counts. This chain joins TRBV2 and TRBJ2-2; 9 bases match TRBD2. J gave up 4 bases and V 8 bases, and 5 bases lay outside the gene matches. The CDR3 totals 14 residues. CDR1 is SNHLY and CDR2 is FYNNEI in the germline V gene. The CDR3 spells CASVREGVTGELFF. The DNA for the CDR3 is TGTGCCAGCGTGCGGGAGGGTGTCACCGGGGAGCTGTTTTTT.

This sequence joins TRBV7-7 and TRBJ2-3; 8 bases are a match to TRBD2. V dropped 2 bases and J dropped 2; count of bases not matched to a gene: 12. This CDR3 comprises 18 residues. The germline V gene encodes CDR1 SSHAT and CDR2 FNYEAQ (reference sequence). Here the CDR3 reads CASSLRSRGSGNTDTQYF. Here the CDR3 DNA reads TGTGCCAGCAGCTTACGGTCAAGGGGTAGCGGGAACACAGATACGCAGTATTTT.

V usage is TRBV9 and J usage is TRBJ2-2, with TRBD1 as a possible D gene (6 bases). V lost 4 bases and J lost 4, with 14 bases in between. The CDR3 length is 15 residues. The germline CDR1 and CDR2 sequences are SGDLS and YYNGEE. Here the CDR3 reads CASSSRTVSTGELFF. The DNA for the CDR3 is TGTGCCAGCAGCTCGCGGACAGTCAGCACCGGGGAGCTGTTTTTT.

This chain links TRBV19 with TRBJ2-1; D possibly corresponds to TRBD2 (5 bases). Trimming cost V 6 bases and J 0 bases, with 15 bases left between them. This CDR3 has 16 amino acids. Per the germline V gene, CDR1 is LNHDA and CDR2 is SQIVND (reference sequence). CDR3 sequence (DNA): TGTGCCAGTAGGGACCGACTTGGGAGCTCCTACAATGAGCAGTTCTTC. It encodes CASRDRLGSSYNEQFF.

The CDR3 spells CASSQDGHDSYEQYF. The CDR3 DNA sequence: TGTGCCAGCAGCCAAGACGGACACGACTCCTACGAGCAGTACTTC. The chain links TRBV4-2 to TRBJ2-5, with D possibly matching TRBD1 (5 bases). The J call may be in error: the DNA end matches TRBJ2-7 better. The CDR3 is made up of 15 amino acids. From germline, CDR1 is LGHNA and CDR2 YNFKEQ.

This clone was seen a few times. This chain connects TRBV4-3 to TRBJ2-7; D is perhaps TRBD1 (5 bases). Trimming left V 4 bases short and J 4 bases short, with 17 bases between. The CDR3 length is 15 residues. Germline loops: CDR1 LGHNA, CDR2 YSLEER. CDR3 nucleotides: TGCGCCAGCAGCCCACCTTCGAGCGCAGGGTACGAGCAGTACGTC. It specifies CASSPPSSAGYEQYV.

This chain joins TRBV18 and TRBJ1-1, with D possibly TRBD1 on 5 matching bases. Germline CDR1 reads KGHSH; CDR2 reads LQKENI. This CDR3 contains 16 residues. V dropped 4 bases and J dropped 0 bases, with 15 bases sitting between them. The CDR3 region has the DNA TGTGCCAGCTCACTCGGCGGGGGGGGACTGAACACTGAAGCTTTCTTT. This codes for CASSLGGGGLNTEAFF. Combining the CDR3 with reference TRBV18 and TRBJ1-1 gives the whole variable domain NAGVMQNPRHLVRRRGQEARLRCSPMKGHSHVYWYRQLPEEGLKFMVYLQKENIIDESGMPKERFSAEFPKEGPSILRIQQVVRGDSAAYFCASSLGGGGLNTEAFFGQGTRLTVV.

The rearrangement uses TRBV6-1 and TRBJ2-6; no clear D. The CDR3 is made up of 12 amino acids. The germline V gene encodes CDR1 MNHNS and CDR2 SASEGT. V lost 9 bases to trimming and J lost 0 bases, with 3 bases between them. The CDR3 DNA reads TGTGCCAGTAACTCTGGGGCCAACGTCCTGACTTTC. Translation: CASNSGANVLTF.

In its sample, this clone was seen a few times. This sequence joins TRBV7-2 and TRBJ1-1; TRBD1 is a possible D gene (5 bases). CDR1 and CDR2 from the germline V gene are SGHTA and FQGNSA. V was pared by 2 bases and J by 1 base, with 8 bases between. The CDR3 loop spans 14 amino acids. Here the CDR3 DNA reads TGTGCCAGCAGCTTACCGACAGAGAACACTGAAGCTTTCTTT. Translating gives CASSLPTENTEAFF.